These T cell receptor beta chains were read from a single sample in a study of T cell responses to AZD1222 COVID-19 vaccine. Assay: immunoSEQ multiplex PCR; the TCRdb copy retains only in-frame clones and omits some. Of about 99,000 clones listed, around 89% are singletons. Sequenced material: peripheral blood, taken on day 0 of AZD1222 vaccination. Source of these receptors: an adult in good health. Each CDR3 is given with its conserved first and last residue. D genes are given only for firm matches. Clone size is not always given. Where it is, it says once, few, many or a class for expanded clones.

size	V	D	J	DNA	CDR3
NA	TRBV4-1	NA	TRBJ2-3	TGCGCCAGCAGCCAAGATAAGCAGGGCCCAGATACGCAGTATTTT	CASSQDKQGPDTQYF
NA	TRBV4-1	NA	TRBJ2-1	TGCGCCAGCAGCCAAGGACTAGTGGGGGGGCGCGGGGAGCAGTTCTTC	CASSQGLVGGRGEQFF
NA	TRBV9	TRBD1	TRBJ2-7	TGTGCCAGCAGCGACGACAGGGGCGGCGAGCAGTACTTC	CASSDDRGGEQYF
NA	TRBV23-1	NA	TRBJ1-2	TGCGCCAGCAGTCTCAAAGACAGGCCTACTAACTATGGCTACACCTTC	CASSLKDRPTNYGYTF
NA	TRBV9	TRBD1	TRBJ1-2	TGTGCCAGCAGCGTAGGAGACAGGGGGTATGGCTACACCTTC	CASSVGDRGYGYTF
NA	TRBV7-3	NA	TRBJ2-3	TGTGCCAGCAGCACACAGGGAACAGATACGCAGTATTTT	CASSTQGTDTQYF
NA	TRBV5-1	NA	TRBJ2-7	TGCGCCAGCAGCCACACGTCCCCCCGACACGGCTACGAGCAGTACTTC	CASSHTSPRHGYEQYF
NA	TRBV6-5	NA	TRBJ1-3	TGTGCCAGCAGTTACTCCATCTCGGGAAACACCATATATTTT	CASSYSISGNTIYF
once	TRBV11-2	TRBD1	TRBJ2-5	TGTGCCAGCAGCGCCAGGGACAGGGGAGGGGGAGAGACCCAGTACTTC	CASSARDRGGGETQYF
NA	TRBV12-5	NA	TRBJ2-1	TGTGCTAGTGTTGAGGCCAGCTCCTACAATGAGCAGTTCTTC	CASVEASSYNEQFF
NA	TRBV11-1	TRBD1	TRBJ1-1	TGTGCCAGCAGCTTAGGCCCCGACAGGGGAACTGAAGCTTTCTTT	CASSLGPDRGTEAFF
NA	TRBV18	NA	TRBJ1-1	TGTGCCAGCTCACCACCGAGCAGATCTGAGGCTTTCTTT	CASSPPSRSEAFF
medium-sized	TRBV4-2	TRBD1	TRBJ1-2	TGTGCCAGCAGCCAAGATCATTCCGGACAGGCTATTGATGGCTACACCTTC	CASSQDHSGQAIDGYTF
NA	TRBV4-1	NA	TRBJ2-3	TGCGCCAGCAGCCAAGAACCCCATTTTCAGGGTGGAGATACGCAGTATTTT	CASSQEPHFQGGDTQYF
NA	TRBV21-1	NA	TRBJ2-1	TGTGCCAGCAGCAACTGCCCCCCAGGGCGGAACCTTGCCGATGAGCAGTTCTTC	CASSNCPPGRNLADEQFF
NA	TRBV6-5	NA	TRBJ1-2	TGTGCCAGCAGTTACTCTCGGCAGGGGACTGGTGGCTACACCTTC	CASSYSRQGTGGYTF
NA	TRBV5-8	NA	TRBJ2-2	TGTGCCAGCAGCCGGGGACCTACGGTGAACACCGGGGAGCTGTTTTTT	CASSRGPTVNTGELFF
NA	TRBV9	NA	TRBJ1-1	TGTGCCAGCAGCGTAGGGGCAGCGAACACTGAAGCTTTCTTT	CASSVGAANTEAFF
NA	TRBV9	NA	TRBJ2-1	TGTGCCAGCACCAAAAGTGGACAGCAGGACAATGAGCAGTTCTTC	CASTKSGQQDNEQFF
once	TRBV3-1/TRBV3-2	TRBD1	TRBJ1-2	TGTGCCAGCAGCCGAGGACAGGGGGGTGGCTACACCTTC	CASSRGQGGGYTF
NA	TRBV9	NA	TRBJ2-7	TGTGCCAGCAGCGTTGGGGGCGGCGGGAGCTCCTACGAGCAGTACTTC	CASSVGGGGSSYEQYF
NA	TRBV5-8	NA	TRBJ2-7	TGTGCCAGCAGCTTGGTACGGACGGCACCCTACGAGCAGTACTTC	CASSLVRTAPYEQYF
NA	TRBV21-1	NA	TRBJ1-5	TGTGCCAGCAGCATAGGTTCCGGGGGGAACAATCAGCCCCAGCATTTT	CASSIGSGGNNQPQHF
NA	TRBV9	NA	TRBJ2-1	TGTGCCAGCAGTAGCCTGGACAGCCACTACAATGAGCAGTTCTTC	CASSSLDSHYNEQFF
NA	TRBV3-1/TRBV3-2	NA	TRBJ1-1	TGTGCCAGCAGCCAAGTAGACATGAACACTGAAGCTTTCTTT	CASSQVDMNTEAFF
NA	TRBV9	NA	TRBJ2-3	TGTGCCAGCAGCGTAGGAACCGATACGCAGTATTTT	CASSVGTDTQYF
NA	TRBV27	NA	TRBJ1-5	TGTGCCAGCTCTCTACAGGGTGGAGATCAGCCCCAGCATTTT	CASSLQGGDQPQHF
NA	TRBV10-3	NA	TRBJ1-2	TGTGCCATCAGTGAGTCTAAGGAGGTAGGGACCCCGCCTGGCTACACCTTC	CAISESKEVGTPPGYTF
NA	TRBV11-2	NA	TRBJ1-2	TGTGCCAGCAGCTCCGTCGGGAAAGCTTCTAACTATGGCTACACCTTC	CASSSVGKASNYGYTF
NA	TRBV18	NA	TRBJ1-2	TGTGCCAGCTCACCACTGCCCGATCTTAACTATGGCTACACCTTC	CASSPLPDLNYGYTF
NA	TRBV24-1	NA	TRBJ1-3	TGTGCCACCAGTGATTTGGGGAGGGTTGGAAACACCATATATTTT	CATSDLGRVGNTIYF
NA	TRBV2	NA	TRBJ1-4	TGTGCCAGCAGTGATCCAGACAGGTGGTGGGAAAAACTGTTTTTT	CASSDPDRWWEKLFF
NA	TRBV4-1	NA	TRBJ2-4	TGCGCCAGCAGCCAAGACGGGCCACAAAACATTCAGTACTTC	CASSQDGPQNIQYF
NA	TRBV7-3	NA	TRBJ2-2	TGTGCCAGCAGCTTAATTGAAACCGGGGAGCTGTTTTTT	CASSLIETGELFF
once	TRBV7-3	NA	TRBJ2-2	TGTGCCAGCAGCTTACAACGGACAATGAACACCGGGGAGCTGTTTTTT	CASSLQRTMNTGELFF
few	TRBV6-5	TRBD1	TRBJ1-4	TGTGCCAGCAGTCAGGGACAGGCAACTAATGAAAAACTGTTTTTT	CASSQGQATNEKLFF
NA	TRBV7-9	NA	TRBJ1-6	TGTGCCAGCAGCATAGGGCAGGCGGGTTCACCCCTCCACTTT	CASSIGQAGSPLHF
NA	TRBV5-1	NA	TRBJ2-5	TGCGCCAGCAGCTTGTCCATGGAGACCCAGTACTTC	CASSLSMETQYF
NA	TRBV11-3	NA	TRBJ2-7	TGTGCCAGCAGCTTAGGACTGAACGACTACGAGCAGTACTTC	CASSLGLNDYEQYF
NA	TRBV5-1	NA	TRBJ2-1	TGCGCCAGCAGCTTATGGGACGTATCCTACAATGAGCAGTTCTTC	CASSLWDVSYNEQFF
once	TRBV6-4	NA	TRBJ2-6	TGTGCCAGCAGTGCGACAAACTCTGGGGCCAACGTCCTGACTTTC	CASSATNSGANVLTF
NA	TRBV6-5	NA	TRBJ2-2	TGTGCCAGCAGAACCCTTGACAGGCACACCGGGGAGCTGTTTTTT	CASRTLDRHTGELFF
NA	TRBV7-2	NA	TRBJ2-1	TGTGCCAGCAGCTTAGGACAGGCGGCGGGGAATGAGCAGTTCTTC	CASSLGQAAGNEQFF
few	TRBV11-3	NA	TRBJ1-5	TGTGCCAGCAGCCCGTGGCCCCGGGACACAAGTCAGCCCCAGCATTTT	CASSPWPRDTSQPQHF
NA	TRBV30	NA	TRBJ1-2	TGTGCCTGGAGTGTACTAGATGGCTACACCTTC	CAWSVLDGYTF
NA	TRBV6-1	NA	TRBJ1-3	TGTGCCAGCAGTGAAGCTGCAGTCTCTGGAAACACCATATATTTT	CASSEAAVSGNTIYF
NA	TRBV19	TRBD2	TRBJ2-7	TGTGCCAGTAGCCCTTGGGGACTAGCCAAATCCTACGAGCAGTACTTC	CASSPWGLAKSYEQYF
NA	TRBV9	TRBD1	TRBJ1-1	TGTGCCAGCAGCGGAGGGGGGACAGGGTACACTGAAGCTTTCTTT	CASSGGGTGYTEAFF
NA	TRBV29-1	NA	TRBJ2-2	TGCAGCGTTGGATGGATGAAGGGGGAAACCGGGGAGCTGTTTTTT	CSVGWMKGETGELFF
NA	TRBV7-3	TRBD1	TRBJ2-3	TGTGCCAGCAGCTTTTTGGGACAGGATCCAGATACGCAGTATTTT	CASSFLGQDPDTQYF
NA	TRBV12-3/TRBV12-4	NA	TRBJ1-1	TGTGCCAGCAGTCCCGGGGGTACTGAAGCTTTCTTT	CASSPGGTEAFF
NA	TRBV5-4	TRBD2	TRBJ2-5	TGTGCCAGCAGCCCTTGGACTAGAAAAGAGACCCAGTACTTC	CASSPWTRKETQYF
NA	TRBV6-5	NA	TRBJ1-2	TGTGCCAGCAGCTTAAGGGGGGGGACTAACTATGGCTACACCTTC	CASSLRGGTNYGYTF
NA	TRBV5-6	TRBD1	TRBJ2-7	TGTGCCAGCAGCTTGGTTGTGACAGGGATACACTACGAGCAGTACTTC	CASSLVVTGIHYEQYF
NA	TRBV30	NA	TRBJ1-6	TGTGCCTGGAGTGCGGAGTTAACCGATAATTCACCCCTCCACTTT	CAWSAELTDNSPLHF
NA	TRBV3-1/TRBV3-2	NA	TRBJ2-2	TGTGCCAGCAGCCCCCGTCGCTTCGAGAGTCTAAACACCGGGGAGCTGTTTTTT	CASSPRRFESLNTGELFF
NA	TRBV21-1	NA	TRBJ2-3	TGTGCCAGCAGCAAATACCCGGGACAGAGCACAGATACGCAGTATTTT	CASSKYPGQSTDTQYF
NA	TRBV20-1	NA	TRBJ2-7	TGCAGTGCTGGTGGTGGAGGGGTGAGCGAGCAGTACTTC	CSAGGGGVSEQYF
once	TRBV14	NA	TRBJ2-7	TGTGCCAGCAGCCAAGAAGTGGGACCTTACGAGCAGTACTTC	CASSQEVGPYEQYF